What follows describes a single T cell receptor (beta chain). Its antigen remains unknown. The V gene lost 8 bases and the J gene lost 2 bases, with 19 bases spanning the gap. The CDR3 is 15 amino acids. Per germline, CDR1 LNHDA and CDR2 SQIVND (reference sequence). The data were obtained in a study of cytomegalovirus exposure and HLA in healthy donors. Study-wide results and limits: The study flagged roughly 160 TCR beta chains as cytomegalovirus-associated.

Using immunoSEQ multiplex PCR, the repertoire was profiled, and TCRdb retains in-frame clones only, with some absent. The table records roughly 280,000 clones, 80% to 90% of them present only once. The sequencing input was PBMCs. The clonotype originates from a woman aged 18-29 years in good health and CMV-seronegative. This rearrangement joins TRBV19 to TRBJ2-7; D perhaps matches TRBD1 (6 bases). The CDR3 DNA follows: TGTGCCAGTGCCCGTTACAGGGAAATGGCCTACGAGCAGTACTTC. Its translation is CASARYREMAYEQYF.